A selection of T cell receptor beta chains follows, all from one sample in a study of OX40 agonist ivuxolimab in advanced cancers. Clones were read by immunoSEQ multiplex PCR, and TCRdb kept only the in-frame ones, dropping some. This sample has roughly 68,000 clones, with around 83% found just once. Sequencing was performed on CD4+ or CD8+ T cells sorted from blood, taken in a trial of the OX40 agonist ivuxolimab. The origin of the receptors is an adult with an advanced solid tumor such as melanoma, head and neck, liver or kidney cancer. Both conserved end residues are part of each CDR3. Fields, in order: D gene, J gene, V gene, clone size, CDR3 protein, CDR3 DNA. The D gene is left open where the match is weak. Expanded clones get a size class; other rows say once, few or many, or leave the size out.

>-|TRBJ2-1|TRBV5-6|once
CASSFWWGESSYNEQFF
TGTGCCAGCAGCTTTTGGTGGGGCGAGAGCTCCTACAATGAGCAGTTCTTC
>-|TRBJ1-2|TRBV18|once
CASSPPSRTVASYGYTF
TGTGCCAGCTCACCACCCTCCCGGACAGTCGCCTCCTATGGCTACACCTTC
>-|TRBJ2-1|TRBV4-2|-
CASSSDGYNEQFF
TGTGCCAGCAGCTCGGACGGGTACAATGAGCAGTTCTTC
>-|TRBJ1-6|TRBV6-5|few
CASSRDYNSPLHF
TGTGCCAGCAGTCGAGATTATAATTCACCCCTCCACTTT
>-|TRBJ2-7|TRBV2|-
CASSDLSWGGGPEQYF
TGTGCCAGCAGTGATCTTTCGTGGGGGGGCGGTCCCGAGCAGTACTTC
>TRBD1|TRBJ2-4|TRBV19|-
CASSTRQGAKNIQYF
TGTGCCAGTAGTACCCGACAGGGCGCCAAAAACATTCAGTACTTC
>-|TRBJ2-5|TRBV6-5|-
CASSYSGGQYF
TGTGCCAGCAGTTACTCGGGGGGCCAGTACTTC
>-|TRBJ2-1|TRBV5-1|-
CASSLISHNEQFF
TGCGCCAGCAGCTTAATATCCCACAATGAGCAGTTCTTC
>-|TRBJ1-2|TRBV5-4|-
CASSLLQGGGYTF
TGTGCCAGCAGCTTGTTACAGGGAGGCGGCTACACCTTC
>TRBD1|TRBJ1-6|TRBV5-1|-
CASSSETGSYSPLHF
TGCGCCAGCAGCTCCGAGACAGGGTCCTATTCACCCCTCCACTTT
>-|TRBJ2-2|TRBV19|-
CASRSGSAVTGELFF
TGTGCCAGTAGGTCGGGGAGCGCCGTCACCGGGGAGCTGTTTTTT
>TRBD1|TRBJ2-7|TRBV12-5|-
CASGFSGQELSYEQYF
TGTGCTAGTGGTTTCTCCGGACAGGAACTTTCTTACGAGCAGTACTTC
>-|TRBJ1-5|TRBV19|-
CASSQGVGISNQPQHF
TGTGCCAGTAGTCAGGGAGTAGGTATCAGCAATCAGCCCCAGCATTTT
>-|TRBJ2-3|TRBV11-3|-
CASSPGRTTDTQYF
TGTGCCAGCAGCCCGGGACGAACCACAGATACGCAGTATTTT
>-|TRBJ2-6|TRBV27|-
CASSRVLSGANVLTF
TGTGCCAGCAGCCGCGTCCTCTCTGGGGCCAACGTCCTGACTTTC
>-|TRBJ1-6|TRBV6-5|once
CASSSTPKSPLHF
TGTGCCAGCAGTTCTACCCCAAAATCACCCCTCCACTTT
>-|TRBJ2-2|TRBV7-7|-
CASSLGGMGNTGELFF
TGTGCCAGCAGCTTAGGAGGCATGGGTAACACCGGGGAGCTGTTTTTT
>TRBD1|TRBJ1-2|TRBV6-6|-
CASRTNYRGDYGYTF
TGTGCCAGCAGAACGAACTACAGGGGTGACTATGGCTACACCTTC
>-|TRBJ2-5|TRBV4-2|-
CASSQESGPTGETQYF
TGTGCCAGCAGCCAAGAGTCGGGCCCCACGGGGGAGACCCAGTACTTC
>-|TRBJ2-7|TRBV5-1|-
CASSRDLGVGEQYF
TGCGCCAGCAGCAGGGACCTGGGCGTCGGCGAGCAGTACTTC
>-|TRBJ2-1|TRBV7-8|-
CASSLNRAPNEQFF
TGTGCCAGCAGCTTAAACAGGGCGCCCAATGAGCAGTTCTTC
>-|TRBJ2-3|TRBV9|-
CASRPLGDTQYF
TGTGCCAGCAGGCCCTTAGGTGATACGCAGTATTTT
>-|TRBJ2-6|TRBV30|-
CAWRRNRSGANVLTF
TGTGCCTGGAGGCGGAACAGATCTGGGGCCAACGTCCTGACTTTC
>-|TRBJ2-1|TRBV28|-
CASRPGASPHEQFF
TGTGCCAGCAGGCCCGGAGCCAGTCCCCATGAGCAGTTCTTC
>-|TRBJ1-2|TRBV5-1|-
CASSLAEGIYGYTF
TGCGCCAGCAGCTTGGCCGAGGGGATCTATGGCTACACCTTC
>-|TRBJ1-1|TRBV11-2|-
CASSLKTTAEAFF
TGTGCCAGCAGCTTAAAAACAACAGCTGAAGCTTTCTTT
>TRBD1|TRBJ1-1|TRBV7-6|-
CASSLKMAGQGLNTEAFF
TGTGCCAGCAGTCTAAAAATGGCGGGACAGGGGTTGAACACTGAAGCTTTCTTT
>TRBD1|TRBJ2-7|TRBV5-1|-
CASSPSGTGRDEQYF
TGCGCCAGCTCCCCCTCCGGGACAGGGCGCGACGAGCAGTACTTC
>-|TRBJ2-1|TRBV28|-
CASSLTGTNEQFF
TGTGCCAGCAGTTTAACAGGCACAAATGAGCAGTTCTTC
>TRBD1|TRBJ1-5|TRBV7-9|-
CASSPTPGTGNNQPQHF
TGTGCCAGCAGCCCAACGCCCGGGACAGGGAACAATCAGCCCCAGCATTTT
>-|TRBJ1-4|TRBV30|-
CAWSGGRGEKLFF
TGTGCCTGGAGTGGAGGGAGGGGTGAAAAACTGTTTTTT
>TRBD1|TRBJ2-7|TRBV2|-
CATEKDRVGEQYF
TGTGCCACTGAAAAGGACAGGGTAGGCGAGCAGTACTTC
>-|TRBJ1-1|TRBV6-1|-
CASSERGSGGRTEAFF
TGTGCCAGCAGTGAACGGGGGTCGGGGGGAAGAACTGAAGCTTTCTTT
>TRBD1|TRBJ1-3|TRBV7-9|-
CASSPDRALENTIYF
TGTGCCAGCAGTCCTGACAGGGCCCTGGAAAACACCATATATTTT
>-|TRBJ1-3|TRBV29-1|-
CSVDLDGGNTIYF
TGCAGCGTTGATCTGGACGGTGGAAACACCATATATTTT
>-|TRBJ2-2|TRBV5-5|-
CASRTNTGELFF
TGTGCCAGCAGGACTAACACCGGGGAGCTGTTTTTT
>-|TRBJ2-7|TRBV2|-
CASSEAPTGIDEQYF
TGTGCCAGCAGTGAAGCTCCCACAGGGATAGACGAGCAGTACTTC
>-|TRBJ2-1|TRBV2|-
CASSETWGRYNEQFF
TGTGCCAGCAGTGAAACGTGGGGGAGATACAATGAGCAGTTCTTC
>-|TRBJ2-3|TRBV4-1|once
CASSGGRGAGTDTQYF
TGCGCCAGCAGCGGAGGGCGCGGCGCGGGGACAGATACGCAGTATTTT
>TRBD2|TRBJ2-3|TRBV14|-
CASSPPSGTTGYTDTQYF
TGTGCCAGCAGCCCCCCTTCCGGGACTACAGGTTACACAGATACGCAGTATTTT
>-|TRBJ2-5|TRBV5-3|-
CARSLGRRETQYF
TGTGCCAGAAGCTTGGGGAGAAGGGAGACCCAGTACTTC